Presented here are 8 T cell receptor beta chains from one specimen sequenced in a study of technical replicates of blood from a few donors. Using immunoSEQ multiplex PCR, the repertoire was profiled, and TCRdb retains in-frame clones only, with some absent. Altogether tens of thousands of clones are present, more than 85% being singletons, with the ten largest covering approximately 4.9%. The sample was PBMCs. The receptors come from a human donor in good health. Some clones in this sample may be carry-over from other donors' samples.

The V gene is TRBV10-3, the J gene TRBJ2-1; 7 bases line up with TRBD2. Germline CDR1 ENHRY, CDR2 SYGVKD. V lost 6 bases to trimming and J lost 1 base; unmatched junction nucleotides: 9. The CDR3 is made up of 16 amino acids. The chain's CDR3 is CAIRITSGDSYNEQFF. The CDR3 bases are TGTGCCATCAGGATTACCAGCGGGGATTCCTACAATGAGCAGTTCTTC.

The sample holds a few counts of this clone. The rearrangement links TRBV5-6 to TRBJ1-2; D not certain. The CDR3 is 13 residues long. Trimming cost V 1 base and J 4 bases, with 8 bases left between them. Per the germline V gene, CDR1 is SGHDT and CDR2 is YYEEEE. The CDR3 DNA reads TGTGCCAGCAGCTTGATCAGGCCCTATGGCTACACCTTC. It encodes CASSLIRPYGYTF.

The chain recombines TRBV4-1 with TRBJ2-1, with D hard to call. Germline values: CDR1 MGHRA, CDR2 YSYEKL. The CDR3 sequence is 15 residues long. V was clipped by 1 base and J by 0 bases, with 7 bases between them. CDR3 sequence reads: CASSQGRSSYNEQFF. In nucleotides, the CDR3 is TGCGCCAGCAGCCAAGGACGGAGCTCCTACAATGAGCAGTTCTTC.

The chain joins TRBV5-6 to TRBJ2-1, with TRBD2 matching over 9 bases. The CDR3 is 16 residues long. J gave up 7 bases and V 0 bases, and 8 bases lay outside the gene matches. Germline CDR1 reads SGHDT; CDR2 reads YYEEEE. The CDR3 spells CASSLAGRLAGNEQFF. The CDR3, as DNA: TGTGCCAGCAGCTTGGCAGGTCGGCTAGCGGGGAATGAGCAGTTCTTC. Combining the CDR3 with reference TRBV5-6 and TRBJ2-1 gives the whole variable domain DAGVTQSPTHLIKTRGQQVTLRCSPKSGHDTVSWYQQALGQGPQFIFQYYEEEERQRGNFPDRFSGHQFPNYSSELNVNALLLGDSALYLCASSLAGRLAGNEQFFGPGTRLTVL.

The chain links TRBV7-9 to TRBJ2-1; TRBD2 aligns across 13 bases. The V gene end was trimmed by 1 base and the J gene end by 8 bases; junction bases not matched to a gene: 5. Germline V lookup: CDR1 SEHNR, CDR2 FQNEAQ (reference sequence). The CDR3 is 16 amino acids. This CDR3 reads CASSLGLAGGTDEQFF. CDR3 in DNA: TGTGCCAGCAGCTTAGGACTAGCGGGGGGCACGGATGAGCAGTTCTTC. Complete variable domain (other parts from reference TRBV7-9 and TRBJ2-1): DTGVSQNPRHKITKRGQNVTFRCDPISEHNRLYWYRQTLGQGPEFLTYFQNEAQLEKSRLLSDRFSAERPKGSFSTLEIQRTEQGDSAMYLCASSLGLAGGTDEQFFGPGTRLTVL.

Here the CDR3 DNA reads TGTGCTAGTGGTCTAGGACTAAACACAGATACGCAGTATTTT. This translates into CASGLGLNTDTQYF. The rearrangement joins TRBV12-5 to TRBJ2-3, with TRBD2 as a possible D gene (6 bases). The CDR3 covers 14 residues. The ends were cut back, 5 bases at V and 2 bases at J, with 11 bases in the middle. Germline CDR1 is LGHNT and CDR2 is FRNRAP. Looking up the rest from reference TRBV12-5 and TRBJ2-3 gives the full variable domain: DARVTQTPRHKVTEMGQEVTMRCQPILGHNTVFWYRQTMMQGLELLAYFRNRAPLDDSGMPKDRFSAEMPDATLATLKIQPSEPRDSAVYFCASGLGLNTDTQYFGPGTRLTVL.

This chain's CDR3 is CSVAGGFNQPQHF. CDR3 in DNA: TGCAGCGTTGCAGGAGGGTTCAATCAGCCCCAGCATTTT. The chain carries TRBV29-1 and TRBJ1-5; D is ambiguous. Germline V gene lookup returns CDR1 SQVTM and CDR2 ANQGSEA. This CDR3 is built from 13 residues. Deletions cut 4 bases from V and 3 bases from J, with 10 bases between.

The chain employs TRBV25-1 and TRBJ2-7; 10 positions agree with TRBD1. Looked up from germline, CDR1 is MGHDK and CDR2 is SYGVNS. The CDR3 has 14 amino acids. The trim removed 4 bases at V and 3 bases at J, leaving 3 bases unmatched. The CDR3 protein is CASSGDRGNYEQYF. The CDR3 DNA reads TGTGCCAGCAGTGGGGACAGGGGCAACTACGAGCAGTACTTC.